One sample yielded the 27 T cell receptor beta chains listed below, sequenced in a study of blood T cell repertoires in COVID-19. TCRdb's copy holds only in-frame clones and misses some; the assay was immunoSEQ multiplex PCR. The table includes about 200,000 clones, almost 90% detected once. The sample was peripheral blood. These receptors were obtained from a man between 50 and 59 years old with acute or convalescent COVID-19.

This clone was observed a single time. As DNA, the CDR3 is TGTGCCAGCAGCGGACAACGAGACAGGGCCTGGTCCTATGGCTACACCTTC. The encoded protein is CASSGQRDRAWSYGYTF. V is TRBV4-2 and J is TRBJ1-2; 7 positions match TRBD1. Losses at the gene ends were 5 bases for V and 4 bases for J; bases not matched to a gene: 16. Germline-derived CDR1 and CDR2 are LGHNA and YNFKEQ. The CDR3 runs to 17 residues.

V usage is TRBV4-3 and J usage is TRBJ2-5; D might be TRBD1 (5 bases). CDR1 is LGHNA and CDR2 is YSLEER in the germline V gene. The CDR3 consists of 14 residues. The V end lost 4 bases, the J end lost 4 bases, and 13 bases lay between the germline ends. The CDR3 loop is CASSPRGGGETQYF. In DNA form, the CDR3 reads TGCGCCAGCAGCCCAAGGGGTGGCGGAGAGACCCAGTACTTC.

V gene TRBV28 combines with J gene TRBJ1-4; a possible D gene is TRBD1 (6 bases). Germline V gene lookup returns CDR1 MDHEN and CDR2 SYDVKM. The CDR3 is 15 amino acids. V was pared by 6 bases and J by 4 bases, with 15 bases between. CDR3: CASSTGQGFNEKLFF. In nucleotides, the CDR3 is TGTGCCAGCAGCACCGGTCAGGGGTTTAATGAAAAACTGTTTTTT.

This chain connects TRBV10-3 to TRBJ1-1; 8 bases are a match to TRBD1. V lost 7 bases to trimming and J lost 3 bases; unmatched junction nucleotides: 7. This CDR3 has 14 residues. The germline V gene has CDR1 ENHRY and CDR2 SYGVKD. The CDR3 nucleotides read TGTGCCATCACCGAGGACAGGGTTGACACTGAAGCTTTCTTT. This sequence encodes CAITEDRVDTEAFF.

V and J are TRBV9 and TRBJ2-3; D gene uncertain. The CDR3 consists of 14 residues. Germline V gene data show CDR1 as SGDLS and CDR2 as YYNGEE. Trimming stripped 3 bases from V and 6 bases from J, with 14 bases between. In DNA, the CDR3 is TGTGCCAGCAGCGATGCAAGACACGCGGATACGCAGTATTTT. Translation gives CASSDARHADTQYF. The complete variable domain, with remaining parts taken from reference TRBV9 and TRBJ2-3, reads DSGVTQTPKHLITATGQRVTLRCSPRSGDLSVYWYQQSLDQGLQFLIQYYNGEERAKGNILERFSAQQFPDLHSELNLSSLELGDSALYFCASSDARHADTQYFGPGTRLTVL.

The chain employs TRBV21-1 and TRBJ2-7; the D call of TRBD1 is as the table states it, not checked on the DNA. TRBV21-1 constitutes a pseudogene. The CDR3 is 18 residues long. CDR3 in amino acids: CASSLRDRGHLRFYEQYV. The CDR3 DNA reads TGTGCCAGCAGCCTCCGGGACAGGGGGCATCTAAGATTCTACGAGCAGTACGTC.

This chain connects TRBV24-1 to TRBJ2-2, with TRBD1 matching over 10 bases. V dropped 4 bases and J dropped 5; count of bases not matched to a gene: 12. This CDR3 is 18 amino acids long. Germline V CDR1 and CDR2: KGHDR, SFDVKD. CDR3 in DNA: TGTGCCACCAGTGAAAAACTTCGGACAGGGGGTTTAACCGGGGAGCTGTTTTTT. This encodes CATSEKLRTGGLTGELFF.

This clone was recorded a few times. The chain combines TRBV5-4 with TRBJ1-6; 9 bases match TRBD1. The germline V gene encodes CDR1 SGHNT and CDR2 YYREEE (reference sequence). The CDR3 runs to 15 residues. With V trimmed by 1 base and J by 8 bases, 4 bases remained unmatched. CDR3 DNA: TGTGCCAGCAGCTTGCGGGACAGGGATTATTCACCCCTCCACTTT. Translated: CASSLRDRDYSPLHF.

The genes are TRBV18 and TRBJ2-3, with D perhaps TRBD2 (5 bases). In germline, CDR1 is KGHSH, CDR2 LQKENI. V lost 6 bases to trimming and J lost 2 bases, with 18 bases between them. CDR3 size: 16 residues. The CDR3 reads CASSPDSYSHTDTQYF. The CDR3 nucleotides are TGTGCCAGCTCTCCGGACTCATATTCCCACACAGATACGCAGTATTTT. The variable domain in full, completed from reference TRBV18 and TRBJ2-3, reads NAGVMQNPRHLVRRRGQEARLRCSPMKGHSHVYWYRQLPEEGLKFMVYLQKENIIDESGMPKERFSAEFPKEGPSILRIQQVVRGDSAAYFCASSPDSYSHTDTQYFGPGTRLTVL.

The chain carries TRBV28 and TRBJ1-3; D might be TRBD1 (5 bases). The germline gives CDR1 MDHEN, CDR2 SYDVKM. Trimming took off 3 bases at V and 0 bases at J, with 9 bases between the two ends. The CDR3 sequence is 15 residues long. CDR3 protein: CASSFPGRSGNTIYF. CDR3 coding DNA: TGTGCCAGCAGTTTCCCAGGGCGCTCTGGAAACACCATATATTTT.

The rearrangement links TRBV7-6 to TRBJ2-1, with 9 bases matching TRBD1. The trim removed 0 bases at V and 1 base at J, leaving 7 bases unmatched. CDR3 size: 18 residues. CDR1 is SGHVS and CDR2 is FNYEAQ in the germline V gene. The CDR3 is CASSLALQGAGSYNEQFF. The CDR3 coding sequence is TGTGCCAGCAGCTTAGCTCTACAGGGGGCAGGGTCCTACAATGAGCAGTTCTTC.

The rearrangement joins TRBV7-8 to TRBJ2-7; D may be TRBD2 (7 bases). The CDR3 is 15 amino acids. Trimming took off 1 base at V and 0 bases at J, with 10 bases between the two ends. Germline V gives CDR1 SGHVS, CDR2 FQNEAQ. DNA of the CDR3: TGTGCCAGCAGCTTAGGACGGGGGGCCTCCTACGAGCAGTACGTC. It translates to CASSLGRGASYEQYV.

The chain links TRBV15 to TRBJ1-1; no firm D call. This CDR3 has 12 amino acids. V dropped 2 bases and J dropped 8 bases, with 9 bases sitting between them. The germline V gene encodes CDR1 LNHNV and CDR2 YYDKDF (reference sequence). In nucleotides, the CDR3 is TGTGCCACCAGCAGACCGACGGGAGAAGCTTTCTTT. Amino acid sequence: CATSRPTGEAFF.

As regards this clone: The junction and the germline gene differ at one end; a read error may be behind it. This chain links TRBV6-5 with TRBJ2-1; 7 nucleotides align to TRBD1. CDR3 size: 14 residues. CDR1 MNHEY and CDR2 SVGAGI come from the germline V gene. CDR3 region: CASTYTQGWNEQFF. In nucleotides, the CDR3 is TGTGCCAGCACTTACACACAGGGGTGGAATGAGCAGTTCTTC.

In this sample, this clone turned up once. The gene calls are TRBV10-3 and TRBJ2-5; 10 bases fit TRBD2. The CDR3 has 20 residues. V trimming: 6 bases; J trimming: 0 bases; junction bases outside the gene matches: 19. CDR1 is ENHRY, CDR2 SYGVKD, per germline. This chain's CDR3 is CAIRVSLAGAQFRNQETQYF. Written as DNA, the CDR3 is TGTGCCATCAGAGTGAGCCTAGCGGGGGCACAGTTTAGAAACCAAGAGACCCAGTACTTC.

The rearrangement uses TRBV6-6 and TRBJ1-6; 9 bases align to TRBD1. The CDR3 runs to 15 residues. The V segment lost 6 bases and the J segment 5 bases; nucleotides outside the gene matches: 5. Germline CDR1 and CDR2: MNHNY and SVGAGI (reference sequence). CDR3 bases: TGTGCCAGCAGACGACAGGGGGATAATAATTCACCCCTCCACTTT. This encodes CASRRQGDNNSPLHF.

This clone appeared many times. The chain employs TRBV5-1 and TRBJ2-3; 10 bases match TRBD1. With 4 bases clipped from V and 1 base from J, the junction kept 3 bases outside the gene matches. This CDR3 is built from 15 residues. Germline lookup yields CDR1 SGHRS and CDR2 YFSETQ. The CDR3 reads CASSVDRGGTDTQYF. The DNA for the CDR3 is TGCGCCAGCAGCGTGGACAGGGGGGGCACAGATACGCAGTATTTT.

V is TRBV3-1 (or the pseudogene TRBV3-2) and J is TRBJ1-6, with TRBD1 matching 8 bases. The CDR3 has 16 residues. Germline V gene data show CDR1 as LGHDT and CDR2 as YNNKEL (reference sequence). Germline trimming cut 4 bases from V and 7 bases from J; bases unmatched to any gene: 9. CDR3 loop: CASSLTERQGNSPLHF. Written as DNA, the CDR3 is TGTGCCAGCAGCCTCACTGAACGACAGGGGAATTCACCCCTCCACTTT.

This chain uses TRBV21-1 with TRBJ2-3; the table's D call, TRBD2, was not checked against the DNA. TRBV21-1 constitutes a pseudogene. The CDR3 runs 17 residues. CDR3 sequence: CASTKGFIAELGDTQYF. The CDR3 DNA sequence: TGTGCCAGCACCAAGGGATTTATAGCGGAACTTGGGGATACGCAGTATTTT.

The chain is built from TRBV4-1 and TRBJ2-7, with TRBD2 matching 7 bases. CDR3 size: 15 residues. Germline V gives CDR1 MGHRA, CDR2 YSYEKL. V lost 3 bases and J lost 2; bases outside the gene matches: 7. The CDR3 reads CASSQTAGTPYEQYF. Here the CDR3 DNA reads TGCGCCAGCAGCCAGACAGCGGGGACCCCCTACGAGCAGTACTTC.

The chain has TRBV3-1 (or the pseudogene TRBV3-2) and TRBJ2-1; no reliable D call. V lost 2 bases, J lost 5 bases, and 13 bases lay in between. CDR1 and CDR2 from the germline V gene are LGHDT and YNNKEL (reference sequence). The length of the CDR3 is 15 residues. The CDR3 region is CASSQSYYVHNEQFF. The CDR3 DNA is TGTGCCAGCAGCCAATCATACTACGTCCACAATGAGCAGTTCTTC.

The chain is built from TRBV9 and TRBJ2-2; weak D call: TRBD1 (6 bases). There are 14 residues in the CDR3. Germline V gives CDR1 SGDLS, CDR2 YYNGEE. V was trimmed by 2 bases and J by 6 bases, leaving 11 bases between them. CDR3 bases: TGTGCCAGCAGCGTTCTTGCAGGGGCCGGGGAGCTGTTTTTT. Protein: CASSVLAGAGELFF.

The V gene is TRBV11-2, the J gene TRBJ1-1; D unclear. The CDR3 totals 12 residues. V was pared by 1 base and J by 3 bases, with 3 bases between. Germline CDR1 SGHAT, CDR2 FQNNGV. The CDR3 bases are TGTGCCAGCAGCTTAGTCGACACTGAAGCTTTCTTT. This codes for CASSLVDTEAFF.

The sample holds a few counts of this clone. V and J are TRBV7-3 and TRBJ1-2, with D possibly TRBD1 on 6 matching bases. Trimming pared 2 bases from V and 3 bases from J, leaving 16 bases between. Germline CDR1 and CDR2: SGHTA and FQGTGA. CDR3 size: 16 residues. CDR3 protein: CASSLGPQGPDYGYTF. In nucleotides, the CDR3 is TGTGCCAGCAGCTTAGGGCCACAGGGACCGGACTATGGCTACACCTTC.

About this clone: The same CDR3 is also encoded by other DNA sequences in this sample. This chain links TRBV27 with TRBJ1-5; the D gene is possibly TRBD1 (6 bases). This CDR3 region has 14 residues. V was pared by 2 bases and J by 4 bases, with 9 bases between. Germline V lookup: CDR1 MNHEY, CDR2 SMNVEV (reference sequence). In nucleotides, the CDR3 is TGTGCCAGCAGTTTAGGCCAGGGGAATCAGCCCCAGCATTTT. Its protein is CASSLGQGNQPQHF.

CDR3 DNA: TGCGCCAGCAGCCAAGCCGCACAGGCGCACCCTGGCTACACCTTC. Its protein product is CASSQAAQAHPGYTF. The chain employs TRBV4-3 and TRBJ1-2, with D possibly TRBD1 on 5 matching bases. Germline-derived CDR1 and CDR2 are LGHNA and YSLEER. V lost 1 base and J lost 7, with 16 bases in between. The CDR3 has 15 amino acids.

The rearrangement joins TRBV10-3 to TRBJ2-3, with 7 bases fitting TRBD2. The CDR3 runs 13 residues. Per germline, CDR1 ENHRY and CDR2 SYGVKD. The V and J ends lost 10 bases and 2 bases, in that order; junction bases with no gene match: 6. The DNA of the CDR3 is TGTGCCACCCGGGAGGACCTCACAGATACGCAGTATTTT. Its protein is CATREDLTDTQYF.